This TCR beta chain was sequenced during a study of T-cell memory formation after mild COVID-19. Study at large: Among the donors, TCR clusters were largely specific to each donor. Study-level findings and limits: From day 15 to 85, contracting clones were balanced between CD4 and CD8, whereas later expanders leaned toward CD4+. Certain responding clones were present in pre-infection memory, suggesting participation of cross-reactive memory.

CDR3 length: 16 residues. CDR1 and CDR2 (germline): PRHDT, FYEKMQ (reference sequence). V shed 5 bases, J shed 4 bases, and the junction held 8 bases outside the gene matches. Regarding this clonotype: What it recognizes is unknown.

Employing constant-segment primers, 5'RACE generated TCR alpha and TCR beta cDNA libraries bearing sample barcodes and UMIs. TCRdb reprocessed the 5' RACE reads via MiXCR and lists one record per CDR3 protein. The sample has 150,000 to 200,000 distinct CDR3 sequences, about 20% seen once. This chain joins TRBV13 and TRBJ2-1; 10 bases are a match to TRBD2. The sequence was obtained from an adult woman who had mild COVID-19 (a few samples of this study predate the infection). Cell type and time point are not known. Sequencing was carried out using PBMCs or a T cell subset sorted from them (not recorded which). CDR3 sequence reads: CASSDQRTSGYNEQFF. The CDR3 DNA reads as TGTGCCAGCAGCGACCAACGGACTAGCGGTTACAATGAGCAGTTCTTC. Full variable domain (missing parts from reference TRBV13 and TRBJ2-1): AAGVIQSPRHLIKEKRETATLKCYPIPRHDTVYWYQQGPGQDPQFLISFYEKMQSDKGSIPDRFSAQQFSDYHSELNMSSLELGDSALYFCASSDQRTSGYNEQFFGPGTRLTVL.